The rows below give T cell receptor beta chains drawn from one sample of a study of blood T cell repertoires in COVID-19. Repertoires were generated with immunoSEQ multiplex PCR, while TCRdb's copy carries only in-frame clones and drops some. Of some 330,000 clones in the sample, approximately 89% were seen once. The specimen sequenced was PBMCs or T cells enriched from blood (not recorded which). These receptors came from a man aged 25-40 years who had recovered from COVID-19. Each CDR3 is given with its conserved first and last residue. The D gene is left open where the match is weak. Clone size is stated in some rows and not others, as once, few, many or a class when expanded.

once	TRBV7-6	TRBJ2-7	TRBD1	CASSLGQGVTYEQYF	TGTGCCAGCAGCTTAGGCCAGGGGGTTACCTACGAGCAGTACTTC
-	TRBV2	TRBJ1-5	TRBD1	CASSDRVGNQPQHF	TGTGCCAGCTCAGACAGGGTGGGAAACCAGCCCCAGCATTTT
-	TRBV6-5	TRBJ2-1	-	CASSYQGTYNEQFF	TGTGCCAGCAGTTACCAGGGGACCTACAATGAGCAGTTCTTC
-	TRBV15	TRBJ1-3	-	CATSKTQGTSGNTIYF	TGTGCCACCAGCAAGACCCAGGGGACCTCTGGAAACACCATATATTTT
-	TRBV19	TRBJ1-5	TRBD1	CASSIRRTGDQPQHF	TGTGCCAGTAGTATACGGAGGACAGGGGATCAGCCCCAGCATTTT
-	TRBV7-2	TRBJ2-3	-	CASSRRPGTDTQYF	TGTGCCAGCAGCCGGCGGCCCGGCACAGATACGCAGTATTTT
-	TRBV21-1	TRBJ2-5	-	CASSKDGREVETQYF	TGTGCCAGCAGCAAAGACGGCAGGGAGGTAGAGACCCAGTACTTC
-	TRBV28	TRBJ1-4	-	CASSLQGEKLFF	TGTGCCAGCAGTTTACAGGGTGAAAAACTGTTTTTT
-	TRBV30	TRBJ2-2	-	CAWSVRGRVNTGELFF	TGTGCCTGGAGTGTACGAGGCAGGGTTAACACCGGGGAGCTGTTTTTT
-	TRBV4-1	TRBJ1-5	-	CASSRGQPQHF	TGCGCCAGCAGCCGAGGCCAGCCCCAGCATTTT
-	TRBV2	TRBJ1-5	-	CASGRGAYNQPQHF	TGTGCCAGCGGGAGGGGGGCTTACAATCAGCCCCAGCATTTT